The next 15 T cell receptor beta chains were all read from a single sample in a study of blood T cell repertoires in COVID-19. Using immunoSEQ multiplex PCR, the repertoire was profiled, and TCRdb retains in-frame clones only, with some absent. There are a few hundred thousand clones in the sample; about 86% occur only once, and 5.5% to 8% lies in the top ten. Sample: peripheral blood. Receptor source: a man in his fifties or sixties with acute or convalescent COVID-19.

In DNA form, the CDR3 reads TGTGCCAGCAGCGTGGGCCGAAACAATGAGCAGTTCTTC. This translates into CASSVGRNNEQFF. The rearrangement links TRBV7-2 to TRBJ2-1; D gene unclear. The CDR3 totals 13 residues. CDR1 and CDR2 (germline): SGHTA, FQGNSA. V was clipped by 5 bases and J by 5 bases, with 10 bases between them.

The DNA for the CDR3 is TGTGCCAGCAGTTTAATCAGCGGGAGGGCCAACCAAGAGACCCAGTACTTC. This encodes CASSLISGRANQETQYF. V is TRBV27 and J is TRBJ2-5, with TRBD2 identical over 10 bases. CDR3 length: 17 amino acids. Germline values: CDR1 MNHEY, CDR2 SMNVEV (reference sequence). The J segment lost 0 bases and the V segment lost 2 bases, leaving 6 bases of the junction unmatched.

The CDR3 region has the DNA TGTGCCAGCAGCCAAGCGGGTCGCAATCAGCCCCAGCATTTT. Translated: CASSQAGRNQPQHF. The rearrangement joins TRBV3-1 (or the pseudogene TRBV3-2) to TRBJ1-5; D remains ambiguous. Per the germline V gene, CDR1 is LGHDT and CDR2 is YNNKEL (reference sequence). The CDR3 sequence is 14 residues long. Trimming shortened V by 1 base and J by 2 bases, and 6 bases separated the two germline ends.

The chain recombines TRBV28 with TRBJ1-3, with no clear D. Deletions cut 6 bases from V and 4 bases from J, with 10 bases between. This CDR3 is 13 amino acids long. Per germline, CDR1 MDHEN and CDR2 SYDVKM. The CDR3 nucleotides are TGTGCCAGCAGGGGTCCGGGGGGAAACACCATATATTTT. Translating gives CASRGPGGNTIYF.

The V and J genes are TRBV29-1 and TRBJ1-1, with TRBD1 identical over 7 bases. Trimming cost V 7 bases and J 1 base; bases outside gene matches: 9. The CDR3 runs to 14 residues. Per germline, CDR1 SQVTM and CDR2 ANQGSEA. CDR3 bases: TGCAGCGCCACCCAGGGGGGTGGGAACACTGAAGCTTTCTTT. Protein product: CSATQGGGNTEAFF.

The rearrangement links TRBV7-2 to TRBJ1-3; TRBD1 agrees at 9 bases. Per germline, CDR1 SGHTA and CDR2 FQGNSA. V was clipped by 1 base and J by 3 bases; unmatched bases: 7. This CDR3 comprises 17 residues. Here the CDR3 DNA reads TGTGCCAGCAGCTTAGTAGGACAGGGGCAAATTGGAAACACCATATATTTT. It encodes CASSLVGQGQIGNTIYF.

The CDR3: CASSQDRYNEQFF. The CDR3 DNA is TGTGCCAGCAGCCAGGACAGGTACAATGAGCAGTTCTTC. V gene TRBV11-3 combines with J gene TRBJ2-1; 7 bases agree with TRBD1. The CDR3 is 13 amino acids. V was clipped by 5 bases and J by 4 bases; unmatched bases: 2. Germline values: CDR1 SGHNT, CDR2 YENEEA.

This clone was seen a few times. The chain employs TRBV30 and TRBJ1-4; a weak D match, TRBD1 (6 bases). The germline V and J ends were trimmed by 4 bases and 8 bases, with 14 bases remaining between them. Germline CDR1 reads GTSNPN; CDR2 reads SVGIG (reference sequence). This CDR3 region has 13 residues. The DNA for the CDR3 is TGTGCCTGGAATAAGGGGGTAAAAGAAAAACTGTTTTTT. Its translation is CAWNKGVKEKLFF. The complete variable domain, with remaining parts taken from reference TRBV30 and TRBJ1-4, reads SQTIHQWPATLVQPVGSPLSLECTVEGTSNPNLYWYRQAAGRGLQLLFYSVGIGQISSEVPQNLSASRPQDRQFILSSKKLLLSDSGFYLCAWNKGVKEKLFFGSGTQLSVL.

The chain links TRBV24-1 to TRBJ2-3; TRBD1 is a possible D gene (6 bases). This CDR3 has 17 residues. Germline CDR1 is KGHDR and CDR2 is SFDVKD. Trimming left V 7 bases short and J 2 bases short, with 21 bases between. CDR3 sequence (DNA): TGTGCCACCAGCCCTAGGGACACAATTGGCCTCACAGATACGCAGTATTTT. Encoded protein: CATSPRDTIGLTDTQYF.

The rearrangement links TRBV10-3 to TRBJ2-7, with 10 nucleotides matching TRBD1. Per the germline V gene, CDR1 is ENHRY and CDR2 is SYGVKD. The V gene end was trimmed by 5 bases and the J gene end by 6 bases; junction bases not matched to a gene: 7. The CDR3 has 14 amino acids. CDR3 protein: CAISPGQGWGEQYF. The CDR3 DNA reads TGTGCCATCAGTCCGGGACAGGGGTGGGGCGAGCAGTACTTC.

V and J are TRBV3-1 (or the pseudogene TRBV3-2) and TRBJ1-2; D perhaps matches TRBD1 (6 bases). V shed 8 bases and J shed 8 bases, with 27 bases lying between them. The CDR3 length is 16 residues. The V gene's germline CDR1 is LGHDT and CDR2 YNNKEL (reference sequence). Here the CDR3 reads CASSTGGGLHPSGYTF. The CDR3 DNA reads TGTGCCAGCTCCACCGGGGGGGGCCTGCACCCCTCGGGCTACACCTTC.

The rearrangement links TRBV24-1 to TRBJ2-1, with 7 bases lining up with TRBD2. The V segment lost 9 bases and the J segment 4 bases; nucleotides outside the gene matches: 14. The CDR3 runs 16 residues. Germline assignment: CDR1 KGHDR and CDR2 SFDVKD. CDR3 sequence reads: CATANKTGLPYNEQFF. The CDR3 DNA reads TGTGCCACCGCGAATAAAACGGGACTACCGTACAATGAGCAGTTCTTC.

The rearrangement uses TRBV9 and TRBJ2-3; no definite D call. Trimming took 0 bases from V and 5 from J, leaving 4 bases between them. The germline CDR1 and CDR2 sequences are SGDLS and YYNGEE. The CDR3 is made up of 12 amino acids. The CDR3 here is CASSVGGDTQYF. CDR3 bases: TGTGCCAGCAGCGTAGGAGGAGATACGCAGTATTTT.

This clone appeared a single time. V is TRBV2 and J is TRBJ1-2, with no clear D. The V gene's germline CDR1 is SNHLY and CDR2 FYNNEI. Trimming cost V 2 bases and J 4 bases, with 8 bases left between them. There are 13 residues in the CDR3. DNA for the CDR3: TGTGCCAGCAGTGAAATCAGGCCCTATGGCTACACCTTC. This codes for CASSEIRPYGYTF.

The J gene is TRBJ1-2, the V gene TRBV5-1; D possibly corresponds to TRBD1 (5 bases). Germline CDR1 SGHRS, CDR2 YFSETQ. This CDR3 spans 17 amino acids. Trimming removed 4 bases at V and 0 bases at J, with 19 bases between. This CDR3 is CASSPGIGVKANYGYTF. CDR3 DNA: TGCGCCAGCAGCCCAGGGATCGGCGTTAAAGCTAACTATGGCTACACCTTC.